One and the same sample provided the 18 T cell receptor beta chains below, sequenced in a study of T cells in Graves' hyperthyroidism and ophthalmopathy. RNA transcripts were the template for amplifying TCR beta CDR3 regions. An initial round of RT-PCR targeting the TCR CDR3 relied on the HTBI primer set. TCRdb itself ran the multiplex PCR reads through MiXCR, one entry per CDR3 protein. The table includes roughly 170,000 distinct CDR3 sequences, over 8% detected once. Sequencing was carried out using blood. Source of these receptors: a woman under 30 with Graves' hyperthyroidism that later progressed to Graves' ophthalmopathy.

Concerning this clonotype itself: A much larger clone is a single base away; this may be a read error. The V call is TRBV28, the J call TRBJ1-6; TRBD1 aligns across 7 bases. This CDR3 contains 14 residues. CDR1 and CDR2 (germline): MDHEN, SYDVKM. The V segment lost 4 bases and the J segment 11 bases; nucleotides outside the gene matches: 8. The CDR3 DNA reads as TGTGCCAGCAGTTCCGGGACAGCCAATCCACCCCTCCACTTT. It codes for CASSSGTANPPLHF.

This clonotype appeared a few times. A much larger clone sits a single nucleotide away, making a read error possible. DNA of the CDR3: TGTGCCAGCAATGTACAGGGGAATAATGGCTGCACCTTC. This codes for CASNVQGNNGCTF. The chain links TRBV28 to TRBJ1-2; 7 bases are shared with TRBD1. The CDR3 loop spans 13 amino acids. Germline V gene data show CDR1 as MDHEN and CDR2 as SYDVKM.

This clonotype appeared many times. The chain is built from TRBV6-1 and TRBJ1-2; tentatively, D is TRBD1 (5 bases). Trimming pared 5 bases from V and 3 bases from J, leaving 10 bases between. The CDR3 has 13 amino acids. Germline V gene data show CDR1 as MNHNS and CDR2 as SASEGT. The CDR3 DNA reads as TGTGCCAGCAGTATAGACAGAGACTATGGCTACACCTTC. Its translation: CASSIDRDYGYTF.

The CDR3 sequence is CASSQDEGFLLDYEQYF. The CDR3 nucleotides are TGCGCCAGCAGCCAAGATGAGGGATTCCTACTCGACTACGAGCAGTACTTC. The gene calls are TRBV4-1 and TRBJ2-7; perhaps TRBD2 as D (5 bases). Germline lookup yields CDR1 MGHRA and CDR2 YSYEKL. The CDR3 extends over 17 amino acids. Trimming stripped 0 bases from V and 3 bases from J, with 18 bases between.

This clonotype was observed many times. V and J are TRBV28 and TRBJ1-6, with 10 bases lining up with TRBD1. V was pared by 3 bases and J by 4 bases, with 6 bases of the junction left unmatched. CDR1 is MDHEN, CDR2 SYDVKM, per germline. The CDR3 is made up of 17 amino acids. CDR3 sequence reads: CASSFDGTGDYNSPLHF. The CDR3 bases are TGTGCCAGCAGTTTTGATGGGACAGGGGATTATAATTCACCCCTCCACTTT.

The sample holds many counts of this clonotype. V gene TRBV15 combines with J gene TRBJ1-1; D unclear. Per germline, CDR1 LNHNV and CDR2 YYDKDF (reference sequence). CDR3 length: 16 amino acids. V lost 0 bases, J lost 0 bases, and 11 bases lay in between. CDR3 DNA sequence: TGTGCCACCAGCAGAGAAGGGAAACTGATGAACACTGAAGCTTTCTTT. Its protein is CATSREGKLMNTEAFF.

This clonotype was picked up one time. The chain joins TRBV5-1 to TRBJ2-5; possibly TRBD2 for D (6 bases). The CDR3 loop spans 15 amino acids. Germline CDR1 is SGHRS and CDR2 is YFSETQ. Trimming cost V 4 bases and J 3 bases, with 16 bases left between them. In nucleotides, the CDR3 is TGCGCCAGCAGCCCGGGGCGGGGCTTAGAAGAGACCCAGTACTTC. This translates into CASSPGRGLEETQYF.

This clonotype was seen at least ten times. V usage is TRBV12-3 or TRBV12-4 and J usage is TRBJ1-1, with 7 positions matching TRBD1. Trimming at V came to 4 bases and at J to 3 bases, leaving 2 bases not matched to a gene. The CDR3 runs 13 residues. The CDR3 is CASSSDRDTEAFF. The CDR3 DNA follows: TGTGCCAGCAGTTCCGACAGGGACACTGAAGCTTTCTTT.

The table lists this clonotype with many counts. V and J are TRBV18 and TRBJ1-3; no reliable D call. There are 12 residues in the CDR3. The V end was cut by 3 bases, the J end by 10 bases, with 10 bases between. Looked up from germline, CDR1 is KGHSH and CDR2 is LQKENI. Here the CDR3 reads CASSPIRETIYF. The CDR3 nucleotides are TGTGCCAGCTCACCGATCCGGGAAACCATATATTTT.

This clonotype was detected many times. This chain connects TRBV11-2 to TRBJ1-2; TRBD1 agrees at 9 bases. The junction had 5 bases not matched to a gene; V was cut back by 2 bases and J by 7 bases. This CDR3 spans 14 amino acids. Per the germline V gene, CDR1 is SGHAT and CDR2 is FQNNGV. CDR3 nucleotides: TGTGCCAGCAGCTTAACCAGGACAGGGGCTGGCTACACCTTC. This codes for CASSLTRTGAGYTF.

This clonotype was detected ten times or more. V is TRBV19 and J is TRBJ1-5; maybe TRBD1 (5 bases). The CDR3 sequence is 13 residues long. V was shortened by 5 bases and J by 7 bases, with 12 bases between the two germline ends. Germline CDR1 LNHDA, CDR2 SQIVND (reference sequence). CDR3 coding DNA: TGTGCCAGTAGTTTGGGGGGATTCCAGCCCCAGCATTTT. It specifies CASSLGGFQPQHF.

At least ten counts were recorded for this clonotype. CDR3 nucleotide sequence: TGTGCCACCCTGGGGGGGGGAGGACCCTACGAGCAGTACTTC. Translated, it gives CATLGGGGPYEQYF. The chain couples TRBV28 to TRBJ2-7; 7 bases fit TRBD2. The CDR3 runs 14 residues. Trimming removed 10 bases from V and 2 bases from J; junction bases left unmatched: 11. Germline V CDR1 and CDR2: MDHEN, SYDVKM.

The chain recombines TRBV6-2 or TRBV6-3 with TRBJ2-2; perhaps TRBD2 as D (5 bases). CDR1 and CDR2 from the germline V gene are MNHEY and SVGEGT. The V and J ends lost 4 bases and 4 bases respectively, with 7 bases between them. This CDR3 is built from 13 residues. The CDR3 region has the DNA TGTGCCAGCAGTTCAGGAGGCACCGGGGAGCTGTTTTTT. This gives the protein CASSSGGTGELFF.

V gene TRBV4-1 combines with J gene TRBJ2-5, with D hard to call. Per the germline V gene, CDR1 is MGHRA and CDR2 is YSYEKL. The CDR3 spans 14 residues. Deletions cut 0 bases from V and 5 bases from J, with 10 bases between. CDR3 sequence: CASSQDRVYETQYF. The CDR3 DNA reads TGCGCCAGCAGCCAAGATCGGGTGTACGAGACCCAGTACTTC.

Many counts were recorded for this clonotype. V is TRBV6-1 and J is TRBJ2-7, with 8 bases identical to TRBD1. Germline CDR1 and CDR2: MNHNS and SASEGT. The trim removed 2 bases at V and 4 bases at J, leaving 4 bases unmatched. The CDR3 covers 14 residues. The CDR3 reads CASSELDRAYEQYF. In DNA form, the CDR3 reads TGTGCCAGCAGTGAATTGGACAGGGCTTACGAGCAGTACTTC.

With respect to this clonotype: One end of the junction is discordant with germline, which a read error may explain. V gene TRBV10-2 combines with J gene TRBJ2-3; TRBD2 aligns across 9 bases. This CDR3 is built from 18 residues. Germline lookup yields CDR1 WSHSY and CDR2 SAAADI. This chain's CDR3 is CASGERRGGRLLPDTQYF. CDR3 sequence (DNA): TGCGCCAGCGGTGAGAGGCGGGGGGGCCGTCTGCTCCCAGATACGCAGTATTTT.

In this sample, this clonotype turned up a few times. The rearrangement uses TRBV12-3 or TRBV12-4 and TRBJ2-7; D remains unclear. The germline V and J ends were trimmed by 3 bases and 2 bases, with 11 bases remaining between them. CDR3 size: 14 residues. The CDR3 protein is CASSFLGSTYEQYF. The CDR3 DNA follows: TGTGCCAGCAGTTTTCTTGGCAGCACCTACGAGCAGTACTTC.

This clonotype was counted ten times or more. V usage is TRBV20-1 and J usage is TRBJ1-2; TRBD1 is a possible D gene (6 bases). This CDR3 is 14 amino acids long. CDR1 is DFQATT and CDR2 is SNEGSKA in the germline V gene (reference sequence). The ends were cut back, 2 bases at V and 7 bases at J, with 17 bases in the middle. The CDR3 DNA reads TGCAGTGCTAGAATACAGGGTTCTGGTTTTGGCTACACCTTC. This translates into CSARIQGSGFGYTF.